The 5 T cell receptor beta chains below come from one sample, sequenced in a study of T cells in Graves' hyperthyroidism and ophthalmopathy. Researchers amplified the TCR beta CDR3 regions from RNA transcripts. A set of HTBI primers served as the primers for a first-round RT-PCR of the TCR CDR3. One entry per CDR3 protein results from TCRdb running MiXCR on the multiplex PCR reads. The table has hundreds of thousands of distinct CDR3 sequences, approximately 13% seen once. The sequenced sample consisted of blood. The receptors stem from a woman in her 30s with Graves' hyperthyroidism.

This clonotype was recorded at least ten times. This chain links TRBV2 with TRBJ2-1; 7 positions match TRBD1. CDR3 size: 16 residues. V dropped 4 bases and J dropped 4; count of bases not matched to a gene: 10. Germline values: CDR1 SNHLY, CDR2 FYNNEI. The CDR3 nucleotides are TGTGCCAGCAGTGGTGACGGACAGGTGCTGTACAATGAGCAGTTCTTC. It encodes CASSGDGQVLYNEQFF.

This clonotype has only a few counts. The rearrangement links TRBV19 to TRBJ1-5; the D gene is possibly TRBD1 (6 bases). The CDR3 has 15 residues. V lost 6 bases, J lost 0 bases, and 12 bases lay in between. Germline V CDR1 and CDR2: LNHDA, SQIVND (reference sequence). As DNA, the CDR3 is TGTGCCAGTAGGTGGGGGCTTTATAGCAATCAGCCCCAGCATTTT. Its protein product is CASRWGLYSNQPQHF.

In its sample, this clonotype was seen a few times. The chain joins TRBV5-5 to TRBJ1-1; no reliable D call. The CDR3 has 15 amino acids. V was pared by 0 bases and J by 0 bases, with 9 bases between. The germline V gene has CDR1 SGHKS and CDR2 YYEKEE (reference sequence). CDR3 DNA: TGTGCCAGCAGCTTGGCGGAGAACATGAACACTGAAGCTTTCTTT. This translates into CASSLAENMNTEAFF.

The rearrangement links TRBV29-1 to TRBJ2-7, with 9 bases identical to TRBD1. This CDR3 has 13 residues. The germline V gene has CDR1 SQVTM and CDR2 ANQGSEA. V lost 6 bases, J lost 3 bases, and 6 bases stayed unmatched. The CDR3: CSVERQGDYEQYF. The DNA of the CDR3 is TGCAGCGTGGAACGACAGGGGGACTACGAGCAGTACTTC.

This clonotype was recorded at least ten times. The chain links TRBV20-1 to TRBJ2-7; D not certain. The CDR3 covers 11 residues. CDR1 is DFQATT, CDR2 SNEGSKA, per germline (reference sequence). V lost 5 bases and J 7 bases, leaving 12 bases between the germline ends. CDR3 nucleotides: TGCAGTGCTCGTTTCATAGGGGAGCAGTACTTC. Amino acid sequence: CSARFIGEQYF.